This record looks at one T cell receptor (beta chain) sequence and its context. This clone was seen once. Its antigen is still unknown. The sample holds no much larger clone one base away, and base qualities are not on file. The sample originates from a study of cytomegalovirus exposure and HLA in healthy donors (dated by TCRdb to about 2017). For context, the study as a whole: In an earlier analysis of around 540 of the donors, 276 Gb of sequence data and 120 million or so unique TCR beta sequences from about 180 million T cells were reported. Typing coverage differed by locus: A, B, C, DRB1 and DQB1 were typed in about 620-640 donors, DQA1 in roughly 510, DPA1 in over 600, and DPB1 in 450 to 480. On average, around 230,000 unique TCR beta nucleotide sequences were sequenced per donor among a few hundred genotyped donors of the cohort, with roughly 18% of those sequences being non-productive. Genome-wide SNP genotypes for about 65% of the 666 donors were used in a later genetic analysis, which treated that subset as a discovery cohort. The study aimed to test whether signatures of past pathogen exposure could be identified by cataloging public T cell receptors. Donor age, sex, ethnicity and CMV serostatus were compiled alongside the repertoire data. Several DR-DQ haplotypes were handled as single units for association and clustering because linkage in the cohort was strong. About 310 gigabases of sequencing data and roughly 90 million unique TCR sequences were included in an early release covering over 600 HLA-typed donors. High-throughput TCR immunosequencing, statistical association of individual TCRs with disease status, and machine learning were combined to predict cytomegalovirus infection status. In a later analysis, previously published TCR beta repertoires from hundreds of donors were re-analyzed and high-resolution HLA genotyping was added so that TCR occurrence patterns could be studied. In the later analysis, no new phenotypic data were used to find candidate immune exposures; instead, reliance was placed on TCR beta sequences and their occurrence across donors. Of the approximately 400 genotyped donors, roughly 80% were placed in the genetic ancestry cluster associated with self-reported Caucasian donors. The study used immunosequencing to profile the T cell repertoires of approximately 690 subjects and linked those repertoires to cytomegalovirus serostatus. Besides the first cohort of 500 to 700 subjects, a separate validation cohort made up of 120 different subjects was used. All discovery cohort repertoires had been generated on a single sequencing platform. In an earlier analysis of about 590 of the donors, high-throughput TCR beta sequencing was used to judge whether each TCR beta V gene segment behaved as functional or pseudogenic. HLA typing covered class I and class II loci at four-digit resolution.

Broader findings and caveats from the paper: In an earlier analysis of fewer than 700 of the donors, most TCR beta V segments appeared in productive rearrangements about 87% or about 30% of the time, broadly matching IMGT annotations. In a later analysis, HLA-associated TCR beta chains showed more clonal expansion and lower generation probabilities than non-associated chains that were equally common. Several of the top co-occurrence clusters appeared to be linked to parvovirus B19, influenza, CMV and Epstein-Barr virus, according to a later analysis. In a later analysis, 16,951 TCR beta sequences were associated with specific HLA alleles at a false discovery rate of 0.05. Because counts were too low, 15 to 20 rarely observed V segments, including chromosome 9 orphons, were left out of the earlier analysis of a few hundred of the donors. Three of the identified cytomegalovirus-associated TCR beta chains were confirmed in vitro to be specific for cytomegalovirus antigens. Most TCR sequences were seen in very few donors, while some public TCRs were found in many individuals. Correlated functional status among segregating V segments might be attributable to linkage disequilibrium, but an unknown experimental factor could not be ruled out. In a later analysis, the rate of TCR association differed among HLA loci, with DRB1 alleles having the most associated TCRs and HLA-C alleles having the fewest. Sequencing depth was assumed to be roughly uniform across donors in the presence/absence analyses, though that assumption may not hold. Strong co-occurrence of HLA alleles, especially DR and DQ, made assigning TCR associations to individual alleles difficult. V-gene and J-gene trimming of TCR beta chains was associated with a missense DCLRE1C variant in a later genetic analysis, and the association was replicated in an independent cohort. The classifier was reported to diagnose cytomegalovirus status with high specificity and sensitivity in both the original cohort and the validation cohort. The study gave a list of roughly 150 TCR beta chains associated with cytomegalovirus. It was suggested by the authors that the approach could potentially be generalized to other disease states and immunological phenotypes. A cluster of highly shared sequence variants was judged likely to represent a technical artifact of the sequencing pipeline. This cohort had only TCR beta chains sequenced, and the lack of alpha or paired-chain data limited which features could be detected. For the cohort, immune exposure information was limited to CMV serostatus. Most CMV-associated TCR beta chains appeared to be HLA-restricted in a later analysis, and the HLA associations seemed to be driven largely by CMV exposure. A further reported finding was that TCR beta sequences accurately predicted the HLA-A and HLA-B alleles for most subjects in the first cohort. A later genetic analysis reported fewer N-insertions in productive TCRs among donors in an Asian-associated ancestry cluster than the roughly 700-donor mean. HLA typing was unavailable for some donors at each locus, so association tests used only the typed subset.

Receptor libraries were prepared by the immunoSEQ multiplex PCR assay. For the multiplex PCR, a mixture combining 60 forward primers for TCR Vbeta segments and 13 reverse primers for TCR Jbeta segments was used. A multiplex PCR assay on genomic DNA amplified the CDR3 region of rearranged TCR beta genes. The amplified TCR beta libraries were sequenced on the Illumina HiSeq System as 87-base-pair reads. The original methods were these. In a later analysis, 80 million or so unique TCR beta chains were counted across the 650 to 700 repertoires, and about 9.9 million of these chains were shared by at least two donors. Raw reads were error-corrected and collapsed into unique sequences with a nearest-neighbor algorithm that merged closely related sequences to remove PCR and sequencing errors. V, D and J gene segments were assigned by aligning CDR3 sequences to IMGT reference sequences. For a sequence to be retained, a match of at least six nucleotides was required to both a V gene segment and a J gene segment. A rearrangement was called productive if the CDR3 had no stop codons and remained in frame with V and J, and every other rearrangement was called non-productive. CDR3 was defined by IMGT convention, running from the second conserved V-encoded cysteine to the conserved J-encoded phenylalanine. The earlier analysis of a few hundred of the donors excluded sequences that lacked an unambiguous match to a single V gene segment. In an earlier analysis of a few hundred of the donors, V segments were called functional above 56.7% productive rearrangements and were called segregating when the between-donor standard deviation exceeded 5%. To diagnose cytomegalovirus status from the catalog of TCR beta chain sequences, a statistical classification framework was built. In a later analysis, TCR nucleotide sequences were compared against IMGT/GENE-DB human TR gene sequences so that V and J genes could be assigned. In a later analysis, CDR3 sequences and most-parsimonious VDJ recombination scenarios were assigned using the TCRdist pipeline. A later analysis defined each TCR beta chain by its CDR3 amino acid sequence plus V-gene family, and excluded reads lacking a unique V-gene family. As a way to deal with suspected cross-contamination and a sequencing artifact, a later analysis dropped 450 to 600 nucleotide sequences that were highly shared and had low generation probability. A later analysis calculated a clonal expansion index for each public chain from normalized within-repertoire ranks of inferred template counts. A later analysis computed generation probabilities with a VDJ recombination model fitted to out-of-frame rearrangements, and checked the results against IGoR. Hypergeometric tests were used in a later analysis to score TCR-TCR, TCR-HLA and TCR-CMV co-occurrence, with a repertoire-size bias correction applied to the TCR pairs. To estimate false discovery rates, a later analysis permuted the HLA or CMV assignments 20 times. In a later analysis, co-occurring TCRs were grouped using DBSCAN, with TCRdist sequence similarity added in when clustering inside HLA-allele-positive subsets. For co-occurrence clustering, repertoires with fewer than 30,000 or more than 120,000 public chains were excluded, along with four to six repertoires with anomalous nucleotide sharing. The table was pulled from immuneACCESS by TCRdb, which kept in-frame rearrangements only. Such tables lose some clones; where checked, under half of the loss comes from unresolved V genes, and the rest has no known cause. V, J and clone size are those of that table, while D and trimming were read from the DNA. Across this sample there are about 120,000 clones, with 50% to 65% seen only once. Roughly 9% of the sample is in the top ten clones.

In total, fewer than 750 healthy bone marrow donors made up the cohort. At the time of sampling, every cohort member was nominally healthy, though immune exposures that went unrecorded were likely present. The donor was CMV seropositive and belonged to the group of 250 to 300 seropositive cohort members. Each donor provided a peripheral blood sample, and peripheral blood mononuclear cells were used for TCR beta sequencing. The Qiagen DNeasy Blood Extraction Kit was used to extract genomic DNA from the blood cell samples. The specimen was PBMCs. This TCR was sampled from a woman in her thirties or forties in good health and CMV-seropositive.

The DNA reads as follows: TGTGCCAGCAGTTTACTAGCGGGGAGCGGGGCCCAGTACTTC. This gives the protein CASSLLAGSGAQYF. The chain couples TRBV28 to TRBJ2-5, and 9 junctional nucleotides match TRBD2. Trimmed from V: 2 bases; trimmed from J: 9 bases; junction bases lacking a gene match: 7. The CDR3 numbers 14 residues from cysteine through phenylalanine. The sequence is cut down to CDR3 DNA, 42 bases in frame from base 1. Looking up the germline V gene yields CDR1 MDHEN and CDR2 SYDVKM.